This T cell receptor beta chain was documented in a study of T-cell memory formation after mild COVID-19. Turning to the study itself: TCR clusters were mostly donor specific.

MiXCR, applied by TCRdb to the 5' RACE reads, yields one record per CDR3 protein. The sample contains about 90,000 distinct CDR3 sequences, more than 10% of which appear only once. Findings and caveats of the study: Day 15 to 85 contracting clones showed balanced CD4/CD8; day 15 to 37 expanders favored CD4+. Memory cells collected pre-infection included some clones that later responded, suggesting cross-reactive memory joined. Of the contracting clones, CD4+ ones lay mainly in CM and EM, and CD8+ ones in EMRA.

Per germline, CDR1 KGHSH and CDR2 LQKENI. The CDR3 has 12 residues. The ends were cut back, 2 bases at V and 6 bases at J, with 8 bases in the middle. Of note for this clonotype: Its antigen is unknown.

This sequence originates from an adult woman who had mild COVID-19 (a few samples of this study predate the infection). Cell type and time point are not known. Sequencing was done on a sample of PBMCs or a T cell subset sorted from them (not recorded which). This sequence joins TRBV18 and TRBJ2-7, with D uncertain. This CDR3 reads CASSPSRAEQYF. The DNA for the CDR3 is TGTGCCAGCTCACCATCCCGGGCCGAGCAGTACTTC.